These 12 T cell receptor beta chains were sequenced from one sample in a study of blood T cells in healthy people across ages. A second roughly 6 to 12 cycle PCR used barcoded and J-beta primers. TCRdb used MiXCR to reprocess the 5' RACE reads, holding one entry per CDR3 protein. The profile shows about 1.5 million distinct CDR3 sequences, 42% of them singletons. Sample: blood. These receptor sequences come from a woman aged 18-29 years in good health.

The chain combines TRBV12-3 or TRBV12-4 with TRBJ1-4; the D gene is possibly TRBD1 (5 bases). Trimming stripped 1 base from V and 7 bases from J, with 13 bases between. The CDR3 has 15 amino acids. The CDR3 spells CASSLGLDSTEKLFF. The CDR3 nucleotides read TGTGCCAGCAGTTTAGGGTTAGACAGTACTGAAAAACTGTTTTTT.

CDR3 sequence (DNA): TGCGCCAGCAGCTCCACCGGGACTTATAATGAAAAACTGTTTTTT. Its protein is CASSSTGTYNEKLFF. V usage is TRBV5-1 and J usage is TRBJ1-4; D is perhaps TRBD1 (5 bases). The germline V gene encodes CDR1 SGHRS and CDR2 YFSETQ. The CDR3 is made up of 15 amino acids. V lost 3 bases to trimming and J lost 4 bases, with 13 bases between them.

This sequence joins TRBV5-1 and TRBJ2-7; tentative D call: TRBD2 (6 bases). The V end was cut by 4 bases, the J end by 6 bases, with 14 bases between. The CDR3 contains 13 residues. The germline gives CDR1 SGHRS, CDR2 YFSETQ. CDR3 region: CASSLELGGEQYF. The CDR3 DNA is TGCGCCAGCAGCCTGGAGCTGGGGGGCGAGCAGTACTTC.

The rearrangement uses TRBV9 and TRBJ2-5; TRBD2 matches 8 bases. The germline gives CDR1 SGDLS, CDR2 YYNGEE. The CDR3 runs 16 residues. Trimming at V came to 2 bases and at J to 4 bases, leaving 10 bases not matched to a gene. The CDR3 loop reads CASSVPSGGPGETQYF. The CDR3 DNA is TGTGCCAGCAGCGTCCCCTCGGGGGGGCCGGGAGAGACCCAGTACTTC.

This clonotype has more than one count but fewer than ten. This chain links TRBV25-1 with TRBJ2-1; no clear D. The assigned J gene may be wrong: the sequence end matches TRBJ2-7 better. This CDR3 comprises 11 residues. Looked up from germline, CDR1 is MGHDK and CDR2 is SYGVNS. The CDR3 is CASRGYNEQYF. CDR3 sequence (DNA): TGTGCCAGCAGGGGATACAATGAGCAGTACTTC.

The chain couples TRBV6-1 to TRBJ1-1; D gene uncertain. V was cut by 3 bases and J by 4 bases, with 12 bases left in between. The CDR3 consists of 14 residues. Germline V CDR1 and CDR2: MNHNS, SASEGT. CDR3 residues: CASSDGGIGTEAFF. The CDR3, as DNA: TGTGCCAGCAGTGACGGAGGGATTGGCACTGAAGCTTTCTTT.

This clonotype has a handful of counts. The genes are TRBV6-5 and TRBJ2-3; no firm D call. CDR1 and CDR2 from the germline V gene are MNHEY and SVGAGI. V lost 7 bases, J lost 4 bases, and 9 bases lay in between. There are 12 residues in the CDR3. CDR3 sequence: CASKTQSDTQYF. DNA for the CDR3: TGTGCCAGCAAGACACAGTCAGATACGCAGTATTTT.

The genes are TRBV4-1 and TRBJ2-1; D possibly corresponds to TRBD2 (6 bases). CDR3 length: 17 residues. V gave up 0 bases and J gave up 2 bases, with 14 bases separating them. CDR1 is MGHRA, CDR2 YSYEKL, per germline. CDR3 DNA sequence: TGCGCCAGCAGCCAAGACCCCCCCGGGGGAGCCTACAATGAGCAGTTCTTC. Amino acids: CASSQDPPGGAYNEQFF.

This chain uses TRBV5-1 with TRBJ2-3; no definite D call. This CDR3 is built from 15 residues. Germline V gene sequence: CDR1 SGHRS, CDR2 YFSETQ. V was shortened by 0 bases and J by 2 bases, with 10 bases between the two germline ends. The CDR3 here is CASSLGPTFTDTQYF. The DNA of the CDR3 is TGCGCCAGCAGCTTGGGGCCTACATTCACAGATACGCAGTATTTT.

V and J are TRBV14 and TRBJ2-7; a weak D match, TRBD1 (5 bases). Germline CDR1 SGHDN, CDR2 FVKESK. The germline V and J ends were trimmed by 4 bases and 1 base, with 23 bases remaining between them. The CDR3 runs to 18 residues. CDR3 coding DNA: TGTGCCAGCAGCCCAATCCTATACCAGGGAAAAAAGTCCTACGAGCAGTACTTC. Translated: CASSPILYQGKKSYEQYF.

The chain combines TRBV20-1 with TRBJ2-5; possibly TRBD1 for D (6 bases). Germline CDR1 and CDR2: DFQATT and SNEGSKA (reference sequence). This CDR3 has 13 residues. V lost 6 bases and J 4 bases, leaving 15 bases between the germline ends. CDR3 nucleotide sequence: TGCAGTGCGCCCCTGGGGGCGGTAGAGACCCAGTACTTC. This gives the protein CSAPLGAVETQYF.

Details on this clonotype: The germline gene is not matched at one end of the junction; a read error may be the cause. The chain couples TRBV20-1 to TRBJ2-3, with D uncertain. The germline V gene has CDR1 DFQATT and CDR2 SNEGSKA (reference sequence). The CDR3 is made up of 12 amino acids. CDR3 sequence (DNA): TGCAGTGCTAGGGGAAGCACAGATAAGCAGTATTTT. It codes for CSARGSTDKQYF.